This T cell receptor beta chain was sequenced during a study of cytomegalovirus exposure and HLA in healthy donors. Overall study: The study placed 70% to 85% of its approximately 380 genotyped donors in the Caucasian-associated ancestry cluster. Findings of the study overall: The study designated about 180 TCR beta chains cytomegalovirus-associated.

A multiplex PCR was run with 60 Vbeta primers and 13 Jbeta primers. Clones were sequenced by immunoSEQ multiplex PCR, and TCRdb holds only the in-frame ones, with some missing. The table has 30,000 to 45,000 clones, 86% seen once; the top ten hold over 9.5%. Trimming at V came to 4 bases and at J to 7 bases, leaving 5 bases not matched to a gene. The CDR3 covers 13 residues. From germline, CDR1 is SGHRS and CDR2 YFSETQ. About this clone: Its target is unknown.

Sequences were obtained from PBMCs. The rearrangement links TRBV5-1 to TRBJ1-1; TRBD1 aligns across 9 bases. This receptor was obtained from a woman aged 40 to 50 in good health and CMV-seropositive. CDR3 bases: TGCGCCAGCAGCGGAGGGACAGGGATTGAAGCTTTCTTT. It is translated as CASSGGTGIEAFF.